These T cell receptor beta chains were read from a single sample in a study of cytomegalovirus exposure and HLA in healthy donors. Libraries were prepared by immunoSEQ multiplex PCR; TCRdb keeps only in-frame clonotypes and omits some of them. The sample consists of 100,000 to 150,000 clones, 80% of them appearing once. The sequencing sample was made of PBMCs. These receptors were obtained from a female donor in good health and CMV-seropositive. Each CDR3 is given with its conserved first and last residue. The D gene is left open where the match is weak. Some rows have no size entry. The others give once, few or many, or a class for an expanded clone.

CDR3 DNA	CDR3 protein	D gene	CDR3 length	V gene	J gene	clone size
TGTGCCAGCAGCTTATATGAGACCCAGTACTTC	CASSLYETQYF	NA	11	TRBV7-9	TRBJ2-5	NA
TGCAGCGTTGGTCTAGCGGGGGGAGGGGATACGCAGTATTTT	CSVGLAGGGDTQYF	TRBD2	14	TRBV29-1	TRBJ2-3	NA
TGCGCCAGCAGCTTGGGGGACTACACCGGGGAGCTGTTTTTT	CASSLGDYTGELFF	NA	14	TRBV5-1	TRBJ2-2	NA
TGTGCCAGCAGCGTAACAGCAATCTCTGGAAACACCATATATTTT	CASSVTAISGNTIYF	NA	15	TRBV9	TRBJ1-3	NA
TGCGCCAGCAGCTTGTTGGGGCAGGGGGCAGGGTATGGCTACACCTTC	CASSLLGQGAGYGYTF	TRBD1	16	TRBV5-1	TRBJ1-2	NA
TGTGCCAGCAGTTTGACAGGGGGCTCCTATAATTCACCCCTCCACTTT	CASSLTGGSYNSPLHF	TRBD1	16	TRBV27	TRBJ1-6	NA
TGTGCCAGCAGCCCTCTAGCGGGGGCGTACAATGAGCAGTTCTTC	CASSPLAGAYNEQFF	TRBD2	15	TRBV7-3	TRBJ2-1	NA
TGTGCCAGCAGCCTAGTAGGGGTATTTTCAGGACGCCAAGAGACCCAGTACTTC	CASSLVGVFSGRQETQYF	NA	18	TRBV11-1	TRBJ2-5	NA
TGCGCCAGCAGCCCCGGCGGCCTTCGGGATGAAAAACTGTTTTTT	CASSPGGLRDEKLFF	NA	15	TRBV5-1	TRBJ1-4	few
TGTGCCAGCAGCTTAAGTGGACAGGGGAACTACGAGCAGTACTTC	CASSLSGQGNYEQYF	TRBD1	15	TRBV7-3	TRBJ2-7	NA